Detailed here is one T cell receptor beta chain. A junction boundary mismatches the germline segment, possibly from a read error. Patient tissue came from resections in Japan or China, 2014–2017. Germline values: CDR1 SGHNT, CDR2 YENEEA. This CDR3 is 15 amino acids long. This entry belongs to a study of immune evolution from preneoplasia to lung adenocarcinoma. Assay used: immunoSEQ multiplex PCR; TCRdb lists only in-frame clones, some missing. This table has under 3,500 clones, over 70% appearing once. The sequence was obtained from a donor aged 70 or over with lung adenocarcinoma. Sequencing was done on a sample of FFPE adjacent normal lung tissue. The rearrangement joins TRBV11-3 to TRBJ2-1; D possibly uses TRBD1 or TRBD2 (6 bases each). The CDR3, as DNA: TGTGTCAGCAGCTTAGAGGGGGGAGGCGGCAATGAGCAGTTCTTC. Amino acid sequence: CVSSLEGGGGNEQFF.